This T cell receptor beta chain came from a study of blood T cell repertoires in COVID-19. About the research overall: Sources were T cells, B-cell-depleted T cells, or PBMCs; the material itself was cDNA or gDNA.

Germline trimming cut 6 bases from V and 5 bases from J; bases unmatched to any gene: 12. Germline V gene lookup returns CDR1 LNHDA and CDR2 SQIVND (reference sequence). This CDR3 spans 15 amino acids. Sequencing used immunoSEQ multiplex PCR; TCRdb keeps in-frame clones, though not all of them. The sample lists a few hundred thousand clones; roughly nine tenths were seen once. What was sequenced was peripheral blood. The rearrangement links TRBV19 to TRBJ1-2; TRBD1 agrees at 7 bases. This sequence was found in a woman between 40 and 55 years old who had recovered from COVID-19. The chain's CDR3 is CASRAQIQGMYGYTF. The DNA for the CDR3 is TGTGCCAGTAGAGCGCAAATACAGGGGATGTATGGCTACACCTTC.